This T cell receptor (beta chain) was documented in a study of long-term antiretroviral therapy in people with HIV. The study, taken as a whole, reports: Diversity remained lower than transplant donor controls, even though it increased after ART.

Of note for this clone: The antigen is undetermined.

Per the germline V gene, CDR1 is DFQATT and CDR2 is SNEGSKA (reference sequence). This CDR3 has 11 residues. Trimming shortened V by 2 bases and J by 4 bases, and 5 bases separated the two germline ends. Samples were assayed with immunoSEQ v3.0 at survey level. Profiled with immunoSEQ multiplex PCR; TCRdb holds only in-frame clones, not every one. This sample has 35,000 to 45,000 clones, with 86% found just once. This TCR was sampled from a woman younger than 30 with HIV. Sequences were derived from unsorted PBMCs, sampled just before starting antiretroviral therapy. The chain carries TRBV20-1 and TRBJ1-2; D gene unclear. The CDR3 here is CSARPIYGYTF. The CDR3 coding sequence is TGCAGTGCTAGACCCATCTATGGCTACACCTTC.